This T cell receptor (beta chain) was captured by sequencing in a study of blood T cell repertoires in COVID-19. For the study at large: Researchers got acute and convalescent COVID-19 samples from the United States, Italy and Spain.

The V gene's germline CDR1 is SGHKS and CDR2 YYEKEE (reference sequence). Trimming shortened V by 0 bases and J by 0 bases, and 13 bases separated the two germline ends. CDR3 size: 17 residues. The method was immunoSEQ multiplex PCR; TCRdb's version includes in-frame clones alone and lacks a portion of them. The sample includes about 670,000 clones, around 90% seen only once; the top ten take around 0.3%. The chain carries TRBV5-5 and TRBJ1-3; D unclear. The clonotype comes from a woman between 18 and 29 years old with acute or convalescent COVID-19. The sequencing input was peripheral blood. CDR3 region: CASSLASIVTSGNTIYF. The CDR3 DNA reads TGTGCCAGCAGCTTGGCCAGTATTGTTACCTCTGGAAACACCATATATTTT.